These T cell receptor beta chains were read from a single sample in a study of T cells in Graves' hyperthyroidism and ophthalmopathy. One entry per CDR3 protein, called by TCRdb with MiXCR from the multiplex PCR reads. The sample lists around 480,000 distinct CDR3 sequences; approximately 15% were seen once. Source material: blood. These receptors were collected from a woman in her late teens or twenties with Graves' hyperthyroidism. CDR3s include the opening cysteine and the closing phenylalanine or tryptophan. The order of the fields is clone size, D gene, V gene, J gene, CDR3 DNA, CDR3 protein. A D gene is named only where the DNA matches it firmly. Clone size is given for some rows only: seen once, a few or many times, or a class if the clone is expanded.

many	TRBD1	TRBV6-1	TRBJ2-3	TGTGCCACCCAGGACAGGGGGGTTGCAGATACGCAGTATTTT	CATQDRGVADTQYF
-	-	TRBV24-1	TRBJ2-2	TGTGCCACCAGTGATTTAAGGGGACGGGAGCTGTTTTTT	CATSDLRGRELFF
few	-	TRBV4-1	TRBJ2-1	TGCGCCAGCAGCCAAGTCGGGACTCAACCGAACAATGAGCAGTTCTTC	CASSQVGTQPNNEQFF
many	-	TRBV5-1	TRBJ2-2	TGCGCCAGCAGCATCAGACAGAACACCGGGGAGCTGTTTTTT	CASSIRQNTGELFF
few	-	TRBV5-1	TRBJ2-2	TGCGCCAGCAGCTTGGTCAGGGTTGACACCGGGGAGCTGTCTTTT	CASSLVRVDTGELSF
-	-	TRBV3-1	TRBJ2-1	TGTGCCAGCAGCCGAAAATCATGGTATAGCGGCAGGGAACGATACAATGAGCAGTTCTTC	CASSRKSWYSGRERYNEQFF
many	-	TRBV19	TRBJ1-1	TGTGCCAGTAGTATAACTTACTCCAGGAACGGCGAGGAAGCTTTCTTT	CASSITYSRNGEEAFF
-	TRBD2	TRBV19	TRBJ2-5	TGTGCCAGTAAAGGGGCTAGCGGGACCGAGACCCAGTACTTC	CASKGASGTETQYF
many	-	TRBV12-5	TRBJ2-1	TGTGCTAGTGGTTTAAGGGAGGCAAACGAGCAGTTCTTC	CASGLREANEQFF
few	-	TRBV30	TRBJ1-2	TGTGCCTGGAGTAGATCCCTCGACGGCTATGGCTACACCTTC	CAWSRSLDGYGYTF
many	TRBD1	TRBV29-1	TRBJ2-5	TGCAGCGGCCGACCGACAGGGGTACACCCCCAAGAGACCCAGTACTTC	CSGRPTGVHPQETQYF
many	TRBD2	TRBV6-2/TRBV6-3	TRBJ2-1	TGTGCCAGCAGTTACGATAGCGGGAGTATCGACAATGAGCAGTTCTTC	CASSYDSGSIDNEQFF
few	-	TRBV19	TRBJ1-2	TGTGCCAGTACCAATCAGGGGCATGGTGGCTACACCTTC	CASTNQGHGGYTF
many	TRBD2	TRBV11-3	TRBJ2-3	TGTGCCAGCAGCGACGGTGTAGCGGGAAGCACAGATACGCAGTATTTT	CASSDGVAGSTDTQYF
many	TRBD1	TRBV7-2	TRBJ2-7	TGTGCCAGCAGCAGAGGGACAGCCTACGAGCAGTACTTC	CASSRGTAYEQYF
-	TRBD1	TRBV19	TRBJ1-1	TGTGCCAGTAGTATAGAGACAGGGGGCTGGGGCACTGAAGCTTTCTTT	CASSIETGGWGTEAFF
-	-	TRBV19	TRBJ1-5	TGTGCCAGTAGTATCGGAGGGGTCGATCAGCCCCAGCATTTT	CASSIGGVDQPQHF
few	TRBD2	TRBV25-1	TRBJ2-1	TGTGCCAGCAGTGAATATCGTGGGAGGCTAGCGGGAGCATACAATGAGCAGTTCTTC	CASSEYRGRLAGAYNEQFF
many	-	TRBV20-1	TRBJ1-4	TGCAGTGCTCCCACGGGGGCCACCGAAAAACTGTTTTTT	CSAPTGATEKLFF
many	TRBD1	TRBV6-1	TRBJ2-1	TGTGCCAGCCCCGGCCGGGACAGGGGGCTACTTAGCTCCTACAATGAGCAGTTCTTC	CASPGRDRGLLSSYNEQFF